There are a few counts of the clone carrying this T cell receptor beta chain. This record comes from a study of regulatory T cells in long-lasting Graves disease. TCR beta libraries were built with iRepertoire HTBI primers and Arm-PCR of CDR3 regions. TCRdb analysed the multiplex PCR reads with MiXCR anew, one entry per CDR3 protein. The table shows 500,000 to 700,000 distinct CDR3 sequences, with 16% occurring only once. The time point: newly diagnosed GD, antithyroid drugs for less than 3 months. RNA isolated from PBMCs was used to make the TCR library. The sample also formed part of further work on T cells in Graves' hyperthyroidism and ophthalmopathy.

The receptor was isolated from a woman in her thirties with Graves disease. The sample consisted of peripheral blood mononuclear cells (PBMCs), taken at new diagnosis, from a patient treated with antithyroid drugs.

Here the CDR3 reads CATSRDAGLAGLSSYNEQFF. CDR3 nucleotide sequence: TGTGCCACCAGCAGAGACGCGGGACTAGCGGGACTAAGCTCCTACAATGAGCAGTTCTTC. The rearrangement joins TRBV15 to TRBJ2-1; TRBD2 aligns across 13 bases. The germline gives CDR1 LNHNV, CDR2 YYDKDF (reference sequence). There are 20 residues in the CDR3. V shed 0 bases and J 0 bases; nucleotides not matched to a gene: 8.